This record covers a single T cell receptor beta chain. Which antigen it targets is not known. Base quality data are lacking; no much larger clone is found one base away. Other nucleotide sequences in the sample specify the same CDR3. CD8 naive samples were CD45RO-negative cells positively selected for CCR7, giving a CD45RA+CCR7+ population that excluded TemRA cells. The donors were healthy, HIV-negative adults who had no recently reported acute infections or vaccinations. Every donor was a Caucasian adult living in Nashville, Tennessee, USA. Blood was collected by leukapheresis, and PBMCs were isolated by Ficoll-Histopaque density gradient centrifugation and then cryopreserved in liquid nitrogen vapor phase. Analytical flow cytometry was used to check the purity and quantity of each magnetically sorted T cell population. From each sorted fraction, genomic DNA was isolated and quantified by UV absorbance on a Nanodrop 2000c.

Using the deep immunoSEQ assay, TCR CDR3 regions were amplified from genomic DNA by multiplex PCR. Extracted genomic DNA from each cell subset was spread evenly across all wells of several immunoSEQ 96-well plates, with each plate serving as a replicate. Each replicate PCR for sorted subsets received roughly 0.2 ug genomic DNA, equal to about 29,000 T cell genomes. The purified libraries were quantified using a Qubit 3.0 fluorometer, sized with a Bioanalyzer 2100, and then quantified again using the KAPA Library Quantification kit. Each immunoSEQ 96-well plate was sequenced on its own single-read 150-cycle Illumina NextSeq 550 flow cell. The authors processed their data as follows. The immunoSEQ output contained only junctional sequences without quality scores, so filtering could not match that applied to full-length reads. Sequences were annotated with PyIR, a Python wrapper for IgBLAST v1.9, and V/J genes and CDR3 were assigned using IMGT germline references. Reads with weak V/J assignments (E-value above 1e-6), missing CDR3, stop codons, out-of-frame junctions, or ambiguous translated residues were removed. V3J clonotypes were defined as sequences sharing an identical inferred V gene, J gene, and CDR3 amino acid sequence. To compute the percentage overlap between repertoires, the number of shared unique clonotypes was divided by the size of the smaller repertoire. RTK rarefaction, the Chao1 estimator, and Recon v2.1 estimates of unobserved clonotypes were used to assess repertoire richness. Generation probabilities were computed with OLGA for all TCRbeta clonotypes obtained by the gDNA method from a few donors. This immuneACCESS table, as held by TCRdb, lists in-frame sequences with V and J called but not all clones. Of the missing ones, under half trace to an unresolved V gene in checked studies; the others have no known cause. Clonal size and the V and J genes are those of that table, whereas D and trimming came from the DNA. This sample lists around 2.1 million clones; 93% were detected once. The ten largest clones add up to more than 1.5% of the sample.

The V and J ends are trimmed by 2 bases and 8 bases, leaving 9 bases between them. From a lookup of the germline V gene, CDR1 and CDR2 are SGHVS and FNYEAQ. The CDR3 goes from the cysteine to the phenylalanine over 12 residues. The retained sequence is limited to the CDR3, 36 bases, with the frame set at the first base. This sample is part of a study of shared clonotypes between healthy human individuals (dated by TCRdb to the early 2020s). With regard to the full study: The cohort included three men and a couple of women between 18 and 49 years of age. To increase sequencing depth and limit assay-specific biases, different laboratories used diverse techniques to prepare libraries and sequence TCR repertoires. For each donor, CD4 naive and CD4 memory were each run on three plates, CD8 naive on two plates, and CD8 memory on one plate. To estimate repertoire size and how much clonotype sharing occurs between individuals, the study deeply sequenced the blood TCR repertoires of a handful of healthy adults. Leukapheresis yielded between about 0.85 and 9 billion PBMCs per donor. Overall study results and their limits: Based on pairwise subsampling, the degree of clonotype sharing among donors was expected to be affected by sequencing depth. Naive subsets generally had larger estimated clonotype richness than memory subsets. Higher generation probabilities were observed for clonotypes shared by all four sorted-subset donors than for non-shared clonotypes. Rarefaction of sorted-subset datasets indicated incomplete sequencing despite the large sequencing depth. Across a few donors, about 5.2% of naive CD4, 3% to 3.5% of naive CD8, 2% to 2.5% of memory CD4, and about 0.44% of memory CD8 clonotypes were shared. Only blood was sampled, and tissue TCR repertoires likely differ from those in blood. Because the study included only a small number of donors, the genetic and exposure-history diversity represented was limited.

This TCR was recovered from a young man in good health. Some clones in this sample may be carry-over from other donors' samples. The specimen was naive CD8+ T cells from PBMCs. In the paper's terms, the cell subset or site label means: CD45RA+CCR7+. Recombination connected TRBV7-6 to TRBJ1-1; no confident D gene assignment can be made. Here the CDR3 is given as CASSLLGSEAFF. The DNA sequence is TGTGCCAGCAGCTTATTAGGGTCAGAAGCTTTCTTT.